One and the same sample provided the 32 T cell receptor beta chains below, sequenced in a study of blood T cell repertoires in COVID-19. Method: immunoSEQ multiplex PCR; TCRdb's copy keeps in-frame clones and lacks some. Here the sample spans around 230,000 clones, roughly 80% being singletons. Sequenced input: peripheral blood. Every receptor here comes from a woman older than 75 with acute or convalescent COVID-19.

V and J are TRBV28 and TRBJ2-7; 7 bases are shared with TRBD2. CDR1 MDHEN and CDR2 SYDVKM come from the germline V gene. The CDR3 runs to 14 residues. Losses at the gene ends were 7 bases for V and 0 bases for J; bases not matched to a gene: 6. CDR3 nucleotides: TGTGCCAGCACCACTGGGGGGGGCTCCTACGAGCAGTACTTC. This codes for CASTTGGGSYEQYF.

V and J are TRBV5-8 and TRBJ1-1; D may be TRBD1 (5 bases). The CDR3 runs 14 residues. With 0 bases removed from V and 4 bases from J, the gap between germline ends came to 10 bases. Germline V gene data show CDR1 as SGHTS and CDR2 as YDEGEE. The DNA of the CDR3 is TGTGCCAGCAGCTTGGTATGGGGCCCCACTGAAGCTTTCTTT. This sequence encodes CASSLVWGPTEAFF.

The chain has TRBV2 and TRBJ2-1, with 7 bases fitting TRBD1. Losses at the gene ends were 10 bases for V and 8 bases for J; bases not matched to a gene: 14. The CDR3 is 14 amino acids. Germline V CDR1 and CDR2: SNHLY, FYNNEI. CDR3 DNA sequence: TGTGCCAACCCTTATGACAGGGTTACGCATGAGCAGTTCTTC. It yields the protein CANPYDRVTHEQFF.

The chain recombines TRBV28 with TRBJ1-3; D is possibly TRBD1 (5 bases). V gave up 2 bases and J gave up 2 bases, with 10 bases separating them. The germline V gene has CDR1 MDHEN and CDR2 SYDVKM. The CDR3 sequence is 15 residues long. CDR3 loop: CASSLMGQTGNTIYF. The CDR3 nucleotides read TGTGCCAGCAGTTTAATGGGGCAAACTGGAAACACCATATATTTT.

This clone appeared once. J is TRBJ1-2 and V is TRBV19, with D unclear. Germline CDR1 is LNHDA and CDR2 is SQIVND (reference sequence). This CDR3 comprises 13 residues. Trimming removed 1 base at V and 5 bases at J, with 8 bases between. The CDR3 region is CASSIAGGYGYTF. The CDR3 nucleotides are TGTGCCAGTAGTATAGCAGGAGGGTATGGCTACACCTTC.

The chain couples TRBV9 to TRBJ2-3; the match to TRBD2 covers 10 bases. The ends lost 0 bases at V and 5 bases at J; junction bases unmatched: 6. The germline CDR1 and CDR2 sequences are SGDLS and YYNGEE. The CDR3 consists of 16 residues. The CDR3 DNA sequence: TGTGCCAGCAGCGTAGGAATTAGCGGGGGGATAGATACGCAGTATTTT. Its protein product is CASSVGISGGIDTQYF.

The chain has TRBV3-1 (or the pseudogene TRBV3-2) and TRBJ2-1; tentatively, D is TRBD2 (5 bases). Germline V lookup: CDR1 LGHDT, CDR2 YNNKEL (reference sequence). The CDR3 runs 15 residues. V was clipped by 6 bases and J by 3 bases, with 15 bases between them. CDR3 in DNA: TGTGCCAGCAGTGTACGGGGATCTCACTACAATGAGCAGTTCTTC. Protein sequence: CASSVRGSHYNEQFF.

This sequence joins TRBV27 and TRBJ1-6; unclear D gene. V lost 6 bases and J 6 bases, leaving 6 bases between the germline ends. CDR3 length equals 12 residues. Looked up from germline, CDR1 is MNHEY and CDR2 is SMNVEV (reference sequence). In DNA, the CDR3 is TGTGCCAGCAGCACTCTTAATTCACCCCTCCACTTT. It translates to CASSTLNSPLHF.

The chain links TRBV5-1 to TRBJ2-7, with D hard to call. V was clipped by 0 bases and J by 2 bases, with 6 bases between them. The germline V gene encodes CDR1 SGHRS and CDR2 YFSETQ. The CDR3 totals 13 residues. CDR3 region: CASSLGSTYEQYF. The CDR3 nucleotides are TGCGCCAGCAGCTTGGGATCTACCTACGAGCAGTACTTC. Filled out from reference TRBV5-1 and TRBJ2-7, the complete variable domain reads KAGVTQTPRYLIKTRGQQVTLSCSPISGHRSVSWYQQTPGQGLQFLFEYFSETQRNKGNFPGRFSGRQFSNSRSEMNVSTLELGDSALYLCASSLGSTYEQYFGPGTRLTVT.

The chain couples TRBV19 to TRBJ1-4, with D possibly being TRBD1 (5 bases). CDR3 length equals 11 residues. CDR1 is LNHDA, CDR2 SQIVND, per germline (reference sequence). V lost 6 bases and J 8 bases, leaving 7 bases between the germline ends. Written as DNA, the CDR3 is TGTGCCAGTAGGGGGGGAGAAAAACTGTTTTTT. Translation gives CASRGGEKLFF.

The rearrangement joins TRBV6-5 to TRBJ1-1; D unclear. Germline loops: CDR1 MNHEY, CDR2 SVGAGI. This CDR3 is built from 13 residues. V was cut by 10 bases and J by 1 base, with 13 bases left in between. CDR3 sequence: CATQAPKNTEAFF. The CDR3 DNA follows: TGTGCCACCCAGGCACCCAAGAACACTGAAGCTTTCTTT.

This sequence joins TRBV29-1 and TRBJ2-3; a weak D match, TRBD1 (5 bases). This CDR3 has 14 amino acids. Trimming took off 4 bases at V and 2 bases at J, with 13 bases between the two ends. The germline CDR1 and CDR2 sequences are SQVTM and ANQGSEA. The CDR3 region has the DNA TGCAGCGTTGTAAACAGGCCGATCACAGATACGCAGTATTTT. It is translated as CSVVNRPITDTQYF.

The V call is TRBV7-9, the J call TRBJ1-5; 7 bases agree with TRBD1. CDR1 SEHNR and CDR2 FQNEAQ come from the germline V gene (reference sequence). This CDR3 is built from 16 residues. The V segment lost 4 bases and the J segment 0 bases; nucleotides outside the gene matches: 6. The CDR3 sequence is CASSSDREFSNQPQHF. Written as DNA, the CDR3 is TGTGCCAGCAGCTCAGACAGGGAATTTAGCAATCAGCCCCAGCATTTT.

About this clone: Other DNA sequences of this sample code for an identical CDR3. The gene calls are TRBV7-9 and TRBJ2-3, with D perhaps matching TRBD2 (6 bases). Deletions cut 5 bases from V and 2 bases from J, with 14 bases between. Germline V gene lookup returns CDR1 SEHNR and CDR2 FQNEAQ (reference sequence). The length of the CDR3 is 15 residues. CDR3 DNA sequence: TGTGCCAGCAGCCTAAGAGGCGGGGCCACAGATACGCAGTATTTT. This translates into CASSLRGGATDTQYF.

The chain recombines TRBV2 with TRBJ2-3; 9 bases agree with TRBD2. After removal of 10 bases from V and 4 bases from J, the junction contained 9 bases not matched to a gene. The CDR3 has 14 residues. The germline CDR1 and CDR2 sequences are SNHLY and FYNNEI. CDR3 sequence (DNA): TGTGCCATCCTCTCGGGACTAGCCGCAGATACGCAGTATTTT. Translating it yields CAILSGLAADTQYF.

The CDR3 sequence is CASSLGGQPGNEQFF. The CDR3 bases are TGTGCCAGCAGCTTAGGAGGGCAGCCCGGGAATGAGCAGTTCTTC. The chain joins TRBV11-3 to TRBJ2-1; perhaps TRBD2 as D (5 bases). Trimming left V 1 base short and J 7 bases short, with 14 bases between. Germline CDR1 SGHNT, CDR2 YENEEA. This CDR3 spans 15 amino acids.

This clone was recorded a few times. The CDR3 DNA follows: TGTGCCAGCAGCTTCTCGGGCGGACCAAAATCAGGGGGCTACACCTTC. This gives the protein CASSFSGGPKSGGYTF. The V and J genes are TRBV7-8 and TRBJ1-2, with D possibly matching TRBD1 (5 bases). V was clipped by 3 bases and J by 8 bases, with 22 bases between them. The CDR3 sequence is 16 residues long. Germline CDR1 and CDR2: SGHVS and FQNEAQ.

This clone has only one observation. The chain uses TRBV6-5 and TRBJ1-2; maybe TRBD1 (6 bases). CDR1 MNHEY and CDR2 SVGAGI come from the germline V gene. This CDR3 region has 14 residues. Trimming left V 5 bases short and J 6 bases short, with 16 bases between. The CDR3 region is CASSTRQALNGYTF. The CDR3 region has the DNA TGTGCCAGCAGTACTCGACAGGCCCTTAATGGCTACACCTTC.

The chain recombines TRBV28 with TRBJ2-2; TRBD2 agrees at 7 bases. Unmatched junction bases numbered 4, after V lost 5 bases and J lost 4 bases. Germline values: CDR1 MDHEN, CDR2 SYDVKM. The CDR3 length is 14 residues. DNA of the CDR3: TGTGCCAGCAGTCCCGGACTAGTCACCGGGGAGCTGTTTTTT. Encoded protein: CASSPGLVTGELFF.

This sequence joins TRBV19 and TRBJ2-3, with 7 positions matching TRBD1. Germline V lookup: CDR1 LNHDA, CDR2 SQIVND (reference sequence). Losses at the gene ends were 3 bases for V and 2 bases for J; bases not matched to a gene: 5. The CDR3 is 15 amino acids. CDR3 nucleotide sequence: TGTGCCAGTAGTATGGGGGACAGAAACACAGATACGCAGTATTTT. Its translation is CASSMGDRNTDTQYF.

This clone was detected a few times. The rearrangement uses TRBV6-6 and TRBJ2-7; 14 bases map to TRBD2. The J segment lost 3 bases and the V segment lost 8 bases, leaving 3 bases of the junction unmatched. This CDR3 is built from 14 residues. Looked up from germline, CDR1 is MNHNY and CDR2 is SVGAGI (reference sequence). CDR3 bases: TGTGCCAGCGGGACTAGCGGGGGACTCTACGAGCAGTACTTC. Translated, it gives CASGTSGGLYEQYF.

V gene TRBV5-5 combines with J gene TRBJ1-5; D is unresolved. Trimming took off 3 bases at V and 4 bases at J, with 14 bases between the two ends. There are 15 residues in the CDR3. The germline gives CDR1 SGHKS, CDR2 YYEKEE (reference sequence). The CDR3 loop is CASSSGGVPNQPQHF. DNA of the CDR3: TGTGCCAGCAGCTCCGGAGGCGTTCCGAATCAGCCCCAGCATTTT.

The chain has TRBV3-1 (or the pseudogene TRBV3-2) and TRBJ1-1; 7 nucleotides agree with TRBD1. V shed 1 base, J shed 1 base, and the junction held 3 bases outside the gene matches. The germline gives CDR1 LGHDT, CDR2 YNNKEL (reference sequence). CDR3 size: 15 residues. CDR3 nucleotide sequence: TGTGCCAGCAGCCAAGGGGGACAGCGGAACACTGAAGCTTTCTTT. Protein sequence: CASSQGGQRNTEAFF.

This chain joins TRBV2 and TRBJ2-3, with a tentative D call TRBD1 (5 bases). Between the trimmed V and J ends, which lost 6 bases and 0 bases, there was a span of 10 bases. Germline V gene sequence: CDR1 SNHLY, CDR2 FYNNEI. The CDR3 is 14 amino acids. DNA of the CDR3: TGTGCCAGCAGCGTCGACAGTAGCACAGATACGCAGTATTTT. Protein sequence: CASSVDSSTDTQYF.

The chain employs TRBV3-1 (or the pseudogene TRBV3-2) and TRBJ2-6, with 8 nucleotides matching TRBD1. The V gene end was trimmed by 4 bases and the J gene end by 3 bases; junction bases not matched to a gene: 2. CDR3 size: 15 residues. The germline CDR1 and CDR2 sequences are LGHDT and YNNKEL (reference sequence). CDR3: CASSPTGGGANVLTF. The CDR3 coding sequence is TGTGCCAGCAGCCCTACAGGGGGTGGGGCCAACGTCCTGACTTTC.

The rearrangement links TRBV2 to TRBJ1-2; D is ambiguous. Trimming cost V 3 bases and J 4 bases, with 6 bases left between them. Germline loops: CDR1 SNHLY, CDR2 FYNNEI. The CDR3 contains 12 residues. CDR3: CASSDPGYGYTF. The CDR3 nucleotides are TGTGCCAGCAGTGATCCGGGCTATGGCTACACCTTC.

The V call is TRBV3-1 (or the pseudogene TRBV3-2), the J call TRBJ1-2; TRBD1 is a possible D gene (5 bases). CDR1 and CDR2 from the germline V gene are LGHDT and YNNKEL (reference sequence). There are 14 residues in the CDR3. Trimming shortened V by 0 bases and J by 4 bases, and 9 bases separated the two germline ends. CDR3 in DNA: TGTGCCAGCAGCCAAGACAAGGGGCCCTATGGCTACACCTTC. Protein product: CASSQDKGPYGYTF.

The chain has TRBV11-3 and TRBJ2-5; no clear D. Germline CDR1 is SGHNT and CDR2 is YENEEA. The CDR3 is made up of 13 amino acids. The V end was cut by 2 bases, the J end by 5 bases, with 9 bases between. The CDR3 DNA reads TGTGCCAGCAGCTTATGGGCAGAGGAGACCCAGTACTTC. Its protein is CASSLWAEETQYF.

V is TRBV30 and J is TRBJ2-5, with a weak D call TRBD2 (6 bases). CDR1 is GTSNPN and CDR2 is SVGIG in the germline V gene (reference sequence). This CDR3 has 14 residues. Trimming took off 3 bases at V and 7 bases at J, with 18 bases between the two ends. CDR3 sequence reads: CAWSRIGGPGTQYF. In DNA form, the CDR3 reads TGTGCCTGGAGCCGGATAGGAGGGCCTGGGACCCAGTACTTC.

The rearrangement links TRBV5-1 to TRBJ2-5; TRBD2 matches 10 bases. V was pared by 1 base and J by 9 bases, with 12 bases of the junction left unmatched. Germline V gene lookup returns CDR1 SGHRS and CDR2 YFSETQ. The CDR3 sequence is 16 residues long. The CDR3 DNA sequence: TGCGCCAGCAGCTTGATTAGCGGGGGGACCACCCGAGCCCAGTACTTC. Its translation is CASSLISGGTTRAQYF.

The chain is built from TRBV9 and TRBJ2-3; D may be TRBD1 (8 bases). CDR3 length equals 16 residues. CDR1 and CDR2 (germline): SGDLS, YYNGEE. V gave up 4 bases and J gave up 4 bases, with 19 bases separating them. DNA of the CDR3: TGTGCCAGCAGCACAGGGGGGGGGCAGTGGGCAGATACGCAGTATTTT. This sequence encodes CASSTGGGQWADTQYF.

The gene calls are TRBV10-3 and TRBJ1-6; D not certain. Per the germline V gene, CDR1 is ENHRY and CDR2 is SYGVKD. CDR3 length: 13 amino acids. V was shortened by 7 bases and J by 8 bases, with 12 bases between the two germline ends. The CDR3 loop reads CAITAQRDSPLHF. The CDR3 region has the DNA TGTGCCATCACCGCCCAGAGGGATTCACCCCTCCACTTT.